This entry features one T cell receptor beta chain sequence. Its antigen is unknown. UMI-labeled 5' RACE yielded the TRB cDNA libraries. TCRdb re-called the 5' RACE reads, yielding one record per CDR3 amino acid sequence without DNA. The ten top clones account for about 9.4%, within a sample of roughly 29,000 distinct CDR3 sequences. This sample is part of a study of CXCR3-negative and CXCR3-positive naive CD8 T cells. The study's findings and limits: CXCR3 expression partially decreased after cryopreservation; most assays used fresh PBMCs.

Every CD8+ subset sample held approximately 320,000 flow-sorted cells, done in triplicate. Per germline, CDR1 ENHRY and CDR2 SYGVKD. This CDR3 contains 13 residues. This chain connects TRBV10-3 to TRBJ2-2. Sample: memory CD8+ T cells from blood. The TCR comes from a human donor in good health. Some clones in this sample may be carry-over from other donors' samples. The CDR3 sequence: CAISDGVAGELFF.